This T cell receptor beta chain was identified during a study of response to subunit inactivated influenza vaccine (dated by TCRdb to the late 2010s). For context, the study as a whole: To follow how T cells responded to a trivalent subunit inactivated influenza vaccine, the researchers relied on deep quantitative profiling of the T cell receptor repertoire.

The protocol used for the library was RT-PCR. Reads for this sample came from an Illumina HiSeq 2500. TCRdb reprocessed the public reads (quality trimming at Q25 with fastp, clone calling with MiXCR) and kept in-frame beta chains. Rows with one shared CDR3 protein collapse into an entry with the most common genes and DNA. The sample table records approximately 490,000 distinct CDR3 sequences; approximately 7.2% of these occur just once. The ten largest clones represent 10% to 15% of the sample. Broad study findings and their caveats: According to the authors, only a limited number of new T cells may be recruited by each seasonal influenza vaccination.

This clonotype was found a few times. Its antigen specificity is not known. Nothing much larger sits one base from this clone, and base qualities are not available. Trimming leaves V shorter by 6 bases and J shorter by 5 bases, with the junction holding 13 bases beyond the gene matches. The CDR3 runs 15 amino acids, cysteine and phenylalanine included. Just CDR3 DNA is preserved here, 45 bases in frame from base 1. As encoded in the germline V gene, CDR1 is SNHLY while CDR2 is FYNNEI. This sequence uses TRBV2 and TRBJ2-7, with 7 bases in between that match TRBD1. The source material was PBMCs from blood, sampled roughly 24 months after vaccination. This sequence was found in a man aged 50-75 years who received an inactivated influenza vaccine. Donor details come from another sample of the same person, matched by shared clones. The nucleotide sequence reads TGTGCCAGCAGGGCCCTGACAGGGTGGATGGACGAGCAGTACTTC. This is translated as CASRALTGWMDEQYF.